This T cell receptor beta chain is drawn from a study of PD-1 blockade in mismatch repair-deficient tumors. V shed 3 bases and J shed 9 bases, with 8 bases lying between them. Germline V gene sequence: CDR1 SNHLY, CDR2 FYNNEI. This CDR3 has 11 amino acids. Here immunoSEQ multiplex PCR was the method, and the copy in TCRdb shows in-frame clones only, minus some. The sample consists of 55,000 to 85,000 clones, around four fifths of them appearing once. The rearrangement joins TRBV2 to TRBJ2-5; no clear D gene. The sequence came from an adult with mismatch repair-deficient cancer. This material consisted of peripheral blood, taken 2 weeks after starting pembrolizumab. The DNA of the CDR3 is TGTGCCAGCAGTGACGTGGTCCCCCAGTACTTC. Encoded protein: CASSDVVPQYF.